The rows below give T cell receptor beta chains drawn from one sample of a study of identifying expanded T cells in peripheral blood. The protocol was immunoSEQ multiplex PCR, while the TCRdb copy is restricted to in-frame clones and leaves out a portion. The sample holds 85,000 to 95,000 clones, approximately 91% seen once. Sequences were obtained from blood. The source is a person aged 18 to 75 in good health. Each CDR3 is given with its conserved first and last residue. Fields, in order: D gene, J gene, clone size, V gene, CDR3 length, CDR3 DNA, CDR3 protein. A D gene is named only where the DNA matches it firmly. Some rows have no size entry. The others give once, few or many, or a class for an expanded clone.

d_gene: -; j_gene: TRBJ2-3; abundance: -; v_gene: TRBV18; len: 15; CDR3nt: TGTGCCAGCTCCCCACGGTCGCTAAACACAGATACGCAGTATTTT; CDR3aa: CASSPRSLNTDTQYF
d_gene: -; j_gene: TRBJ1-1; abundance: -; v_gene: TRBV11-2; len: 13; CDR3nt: TGTGCCAGCAGCTTTTCCAGGGACACTGAAGCTTTCTTT; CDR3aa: CASSFSRDTEAFF
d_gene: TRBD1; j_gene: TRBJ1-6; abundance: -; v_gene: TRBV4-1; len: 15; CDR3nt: TGCGCCAGCAGCCTTCGACAGGGTTATAATTCACCCCTCCACTTT; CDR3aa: CASSLRQGYNSPLHF
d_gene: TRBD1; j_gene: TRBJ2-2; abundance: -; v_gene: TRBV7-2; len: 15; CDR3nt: TGTGCCAGCAGCAGGCGACAGGGTCTCACCGGGGAGCTGTTTTTT; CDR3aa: CASSRRQGLTGELFF
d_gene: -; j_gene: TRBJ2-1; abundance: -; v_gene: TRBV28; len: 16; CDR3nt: TGTGCCAGCAGTTTGCGTGGGGGTGTAAGGGGATATGAGCAGTTCTTC; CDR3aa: CASSLRGGVRGYEQFF
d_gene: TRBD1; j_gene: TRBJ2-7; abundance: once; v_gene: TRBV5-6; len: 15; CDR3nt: TGTGCCAGCAGCTCCTGGGGGACAGGCAACTACGAGCAGTACTTC; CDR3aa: CASSSWGTGNYEQYF
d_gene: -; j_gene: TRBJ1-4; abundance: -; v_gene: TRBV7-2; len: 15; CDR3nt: TGTGCCAGCAGCGCGGTCTCCTTGCGGGGGGAAAAACTGTTTTTT; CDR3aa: CASSAVSLRGEKLFF
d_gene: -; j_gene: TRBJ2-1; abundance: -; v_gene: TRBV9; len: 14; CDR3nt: TGTGCCAGCAGCGTAGAGGCAATGTTCAATGAGCAGTTCTTC; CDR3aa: CASSVEAMFNEQFF
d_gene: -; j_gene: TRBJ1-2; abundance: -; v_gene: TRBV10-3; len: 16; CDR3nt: TGTGCCATCAGTGCGAGACAGCCCCCGGCAGCCTCTGGCTACACCTTC; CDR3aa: CAISARQPPAASGYTF
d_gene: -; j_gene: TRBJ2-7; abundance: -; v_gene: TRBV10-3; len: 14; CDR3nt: TGTGCCATCAGTGGAGGACAGAGAGAGTACGAGCAGTACTTC; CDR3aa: CAISGGQREYEQYF
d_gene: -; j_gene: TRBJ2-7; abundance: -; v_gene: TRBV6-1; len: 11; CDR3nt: TGTGCCAGTCTTAGAGGCTACGAGCAGTACTTC; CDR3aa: CASLRGYEQYF
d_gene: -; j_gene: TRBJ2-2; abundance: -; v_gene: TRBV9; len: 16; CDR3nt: TGTGCCAGCAGCGTAGGCGGCGCCGCGAACACCGGGGAGCTGTTTTTT; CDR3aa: CASSVGGAANTGELFF
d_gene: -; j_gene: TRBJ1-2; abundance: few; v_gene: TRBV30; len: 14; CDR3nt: TGTGCCTGGAGTGTACTTGGGGGATGGGATGGCTACACCTTC; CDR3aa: CAWSVLGGWDGYTF
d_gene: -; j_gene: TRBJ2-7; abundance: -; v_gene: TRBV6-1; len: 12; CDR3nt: TGTGCCAGCAGTGACAGGGGCTACGAGCAGTACTTC; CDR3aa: CASSDRGYEQYF
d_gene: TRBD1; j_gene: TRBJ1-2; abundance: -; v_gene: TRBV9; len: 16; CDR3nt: TGTGCCAGCAGCGCCAGGGGGAGAGTTAGAGTAGATGGCTACACCTTC; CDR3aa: CASSARGRVRVDGYTF
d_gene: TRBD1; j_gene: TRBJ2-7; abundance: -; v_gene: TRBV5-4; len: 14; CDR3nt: TGTGCCAGCAGCAGGGGACAGGGGGTTTACGAGCAGTACTTC; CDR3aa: CASSRGQGVYEQYF